Below are 17 T cell receptor beta chains sequenced from a single sample in a study of cytomegalovirus exposure and HLA in healthy donors. Researchers ran the PCR with 60 Vbeta and 13 Jbeta primers. The data were produced by immunoSEQ multiplex PCR, yet TCRdb's version contains in-frame clones alone and is incomplete. The table records 150,000 to 200,000 clones, approximately 80% of them present only once. The sequencing sample was made of PBMCs. These receptors were obtained from a man aged 18 to 35 in good health and CMV-seropositive.

This sequence joins TRBV10-2 and TRBJ1-3, with unresolved D. CDR3 length equals 15 residues. Germline-derived CDR1 and CDR2 are WSHSY and SAAADI. With 3 bases removed from V and 4 bases from J, the gap between germline ends came to 13 bases. CDR3 DNA: TGCGCCAGCAGTGATGAGGGCCGTTCAGGAAACACCATATATTTT. Its translation is CASSDEGRSGNTIYF.

This clone appeared a single time. The chain employs TRBV29-1 and TRBJ1-2, with 8 positions matching TRBD1. The ends lost 7 bases at V and 11 bases at J; junction bases unmatched: 3. The CDR3 spans 9 residues. CDR1 and CDR2 (germline): SQVTM, ANQGSEA. The CDR3 protein is CSDTGGYTF. The CDR3 nucleotides read TGCAGCGATACAGGGGGGTACACCTTC.

The chain has TRBV27 and TRBJ2-1; 15 positions agree with TRBD2. Looked up from germline, CDR1 is MNHEY and CDR2 is SMNVEV (reference sequence). This CDR3 region has 18 residues. V was pared by 2 bases and J by 5 bases, with 7 bases of the junction left unmatched. CDR3 residues: CASSLSGLAGGPDNEQFF. In DNA, the CDR3 is TGTGCCAGCAGTTTAAGCGGACTAGCGGGAGGGCCTGACAATGAGCAGTTCTTC.

In its sample, this clone was seen once. The rearrangement links TRBV30 to TRBJ2-7; 7 nucleotides align to TRBD2. V was pared by 0 bases and J by 7 bases, with 3 bases of the junction left unmatched. Germline CDR1 reads GTSNPN; CDR2 reads SVGIG (reference sequence). This CDR3 contains 12 residues. The CDR3 sequence is CAWSVGGREQYF. DNA of the CDR3: TGTGCCTGGAGTGTGGGGGGGAGAGAGCAGTACTTC.

About this clone itself: A read error may account for a junction end that differs from germline. The rearrangement links TRBV28 to TRBJ2-5; weak D call: TRBD1 (6 bases). Germline V lookup: CDR1 MDHEN, CDR2 SYDVKM. The CDR3 sequence is 15 residues long. CDR3 bases: TGTGCCAGCAGCCCCAGGGGAGAATACCAGGAGACCCAGTACTTC. This gives the protein CASSPRGEYQETQYF. Full variable domain (rest looked up from reference TRBV28 and TRBJ2-5): DVKVTQSSRYLVKRTGEKVFLECVQDMDHENMFWYRQDPGLGLRLIYFSYDVKMKEKGDIPEGYSVSREKKERFSLILESASTNQTSMYLCASSPRGEYQETQYFGPGTRLLVL.

The genes are TRBV14 and TRBJ2-1; D unclear. This CDR3 has 13 residues. From germline, CDR1 is SGHDN and CDR2 FVKESK. V was cut by 4 bases and J by 7 bases, with 11 bases left in between. The CDR3 bases are TGTGCCAGCAGCCCCCTGTCTGTGAATGAGCAGTTCTTC. It translates to CASSPLSVNEQFF. Complete variable domain (other parts from reference TRBV14 and TRBJ2-1): EAGVTQFPSHSVIEKGQTVTLRCDPISGHDNLYWYRRVMGKEIKFLLHFVKESKQDESGMPNNRFLAERTGGTYSTLKVQPAELEDSGVYFCASSPLSVNEQFFGPGTRLTVL.

The chain joins TRBV5-5 to TRBJ1-1; 7 bases line up with TRBD1. Germline V lookup: CDR1 SGHKS, CDR2 YYEKEE (reference sequence). This CDR3 has 15 amino acids. V lost 0 bases to trimming and J lost 4 bases; unmatched junction nucleotides: 6. For the CDR3, the DNA is TGTGCCAGCAGCTTGGACCCAGGGGGGAGCACTGAAGCTTTCTTT. Translated, it gives CASSLDPGGSTEAFF.

The chain recombines TRBV19 with TRBJ1-1; no firm D call. Germline CDR1 reads LNHDA; CDR2 reads SQIVND (reference sequence). Between the trimmed V and J ends, which lost 7 bases and 8 bases, there was a span of 8 bases. This CDR3 comprises 10 residues. The CDR3 DNA reads TGTGCCAGTACCGGAGTCGAAGCTTTCTTT. Protein sequence: CASTGVEAFF.

V and J are TRBV19 and TRBJ2-2, with 7 positions matching TRBD1. From germline, CDR1 is LNHDA and CDR2 SQIVND (reference sequence). Trimming took 5 bases from V and 6 from J; bases not matched to a gene: 6. The CDR3 has 14 amino acids. The CDR3 reads CASSPTGSPGELFF. The CDR3 DNA is TGTGCCAGTAGTCCGACAGGGTCCCCCGGGGAGCTGTTTTTT.

The chain uses TRBV4-3 and TRBJ1-5, with TRBD1 identical over 9 bases. The CDR3 runs to 14 residues. Looked up from germline, CDR1 is LGHNA and CDR2 is YSLEER. V dropped 2 bases and J dropped 8; count of bases not matched to a gene: 4. The CDR3 sequence is CASSQWTGVEPQHF. CDR3 DNA sequence: TGCGCCAGCAGCCAATGGACAGGGGTTGAGCCCCAGCATTTT.

The chain combines TRBV4-1 with TRBJ1-1; possible D gene TRBD1, 5 bases. The CDR3 covers 14 residues. Germline V gives CDR1 MGHRA, CDR2 YSYEKL. Trimming took off 4 bases at V and 7 bases at J, with 16 bases between the two ends. This chain's CDR3 is CASSPPYGGGEAFF. DNA of the CDR3: TGCGCCAGCAGCCCCCCGTACGGGGGTGGTGAAGCTTTCTTT.

The chain links TRBV6-6 to TRBJ1-5, with a possible D match to TRBD1 (5 bases). CDR3 size: 15 residues. V dropped 5 bases and J dropped 4 bases, with 15 bases sitting between them. CDR1 MNHNY and CDR2 SVGAGI come from the germline V gene (reference sequence). The CDR3 protein is CASSAPGRGNQPQHF. In DNA form, the CDR3 reads TGTGCCAGCAGTGCACCGGGGAGGGGAAATCAGCCCCAGCATTTT.

CDR3 in amino acids: CASSKGWENMRAGELFF. CDR3 nucleotide sequence: TGTGCCAGTAGTAAGGGTTGGGAGAACATGCGCGCGGGGGAGCTGTTTTTT. This chain links TRBV19 with TRBJ2-2; TRBD2 is a possible D gene (5 bases). The ends were cut back, 4 bases at V and 8 bases at J, with 23 bases in the middle. This CDR3 spans 17 amino acids. Germline lookup yields CDR1 LNHDA and CDR2 SQIVND (reference sequence).

The DNA of the CDR3 is TGTGCCAGCAGCTTAGCGGAGACATACAATGAGCAGTTCTTC. It codes for CASSLAETYNEQFF. The J gene is TRBJ2-1, the V gene TRBV6-5, with D maybe TRBD2 (6 bases). This CDR3 is 14 amino acids long. Deletions cut 6 bases from V and 4 bases from J, with 13 bases between. CDR1 MNHEY and CDR2 SVGAGI come from the germline V gene.

The chain employs TRBV4-1 and TRBJ1-2; 8 nucleotides align to TRBD1. Germline V gene sequence: CDR1 MGHRA, CDR2 YSYEKL. The CDR3 covers 13 residues. V gave up 3 bases and J gave up 5 bases; unmatched junction bases: 2. The DNA of the CDR3 is TGCGCCAGCAGCCAGAGGACAGGGTATGGCTACACCTTC. Protein: CASSQRTGYGYTF.

This clone was detected a few times. This rearrangement joins TRBV18 to TRBJ2-3; 7 nucleotides line up with TRBD1. Trimming took 0 bases from V and 1 from J; bases not matched to a gene: 1. CDR3 length: 15 amino acids. CDR1 and CDR2 from the germline V gene are KGHSH and LQKENI. CDR3 loop: CASSPPTGGTDTQYF. The CDR3 region has the DNA TGTGCCAGCTCACCACCAACAGGGGGCACAGATACGCAGTATTTT.

This sequence joins TRBV7-8 and TRBJ1-1, with D hard to call. CDR3 size: 15 residues. V was clipped by 1 base and J by 5 bases, with 14 bases between them. Germline lookup yields CDR1 SGHVS and CDR2 FQNEAQ. CDR3 amino acids: CASSLVSGPWTEAFF. The DNA for the CDR3 is TGTGCCAGCAGCTTAGTCTCGGGTCCGTGGACTGAAGCTTTCTTT.